This T cell receptor beta chain emerged from a study of identical twins. CDR3 length: 18 residues. V lost 11 bases to trimming and J lost 0 bases; unmatched junction nucleotides: 17. Each CDR3 protein is one row after TCRdb ran MiXCR on the 5' RACE reads. The profile shows about 570,000 distinct CDR3 sequences, approximately 10% of them singletons. The same data also went into a second study, on yellow fever vaccine responses in identical twins.

The source is a young woman in good health. V is TRBV12-3 or TRBV12-4 and J is TRBJ2-4; 9 nucleotides line up with TRBD2. Sequenced material: PBMCs. The CDR3 here is CAGTGTSLTTLAKNIQYF. Written as DNA, the CDR3 is TGTGCCGGCACCGGGACTAGCTTGACCACCCTAGCCAAAAACATTCAGTACTTC.